A single sample is the source of the 27 T cell receptor beta chains below, sequenced in a study of CD8+ T cells in alopecia areata. Treatment meaning: oral pan-JAK inhibitor, 5-10 mg twice daily. The sequencing template was cDNA reverse transcribed from extracted RNA. The data were produced by immunoSEQ multiplex PCR, yet TCRdb's version contains in-frame clones alone and is incomplete. Of fewer than 200,000 clones listed, less than 70% are singletons. Material: CD4+ T cells sorted from blood, obtained at week 24, from a patient treated with tofacitinib. The receptors were gathered from a human donor with alopecia areata.

J is TRBJ2-7 and V is TRBV25-1; D possibly corresponds to TRBD1 (6 bases). Germline values: CDR1 MGHDK, CDR2 SYGVNS. The CDR3 runs 12 residues. With 6 bases removed from V and 4 bases from J, the gap between germline ends came to 10 bases. The CDR3, as DNA: TGTGCCAGCAGCTCCACAGGGTACGAGCAGTACTTC. Its translation is CASSSTGYEQYF.

This chain connects TRBV18 to TRBJ1-2; D perhaps matches TRBD1 (6 bases). CDR1 is KGHSH and CDR2 is LQKENI in the germline V gene. CDR3 length: 15 amino acids. V dropped 0 bases and J dropped 3 bases, with 11 bases sitting between them. As DNA, the CDR3 is TGTGCCAGCTCACCACCTCCCACAGGGTACTATGGCTACACCTTC. This encodes CASSPPPTGYYGYTF.

The V call is TRBV5-1, the J call TRBJ1-1, with D hard to call. Per germline, CDR1 SGHRS and CDR2 YFSETQ. This CDR3 spans 14 amino acids. V was clipped by 4 bases and J by 6 bases, with 16 bases between them. The CDR3 region is CASSALVGFAEAFF. Here the CDR3 DNA reads TGCGCCAGCAGCGCCTTGGTAGGTTTCGCTGAAGCTTTCTTT.

This clone came up once. V gene TRBV10-2 combines with J gene TRBJ2-7, with D possibly matching TRBD2 (7 bases). Trimming cost V 5 bases and J 3 bases, with 17 bases left between them. This CDR3 is built from 15 residues. Germline V gene sequence: CDR1 WSHSY, CDR2 SAAADI. In nucleotides, the CDR3 is TGCGCCAGCAGTACCCCGGCGGGGGCCCTCTACGAGCAGTACTTC. Protein sequence: CASSTPAGALYEQYF.

The chain employs TRBV29-1 and TRBJ2-7; D might be TRBD1 (5 bases). The CDR3 is 13 amino acids. Germline V CDR1 and CDR2: SQVTM, ANQGSEA. Trimming left V 4 bases short and J 2 bases short, with 12 bases between. The CDR3 reads CSVGGEWTYEQYF. CDR3 in DNA: TGCAGCGTTGGGGGCGAGTGGACCTACGAGCAGTACTTC.

The chain combines TRBV30 with TRBJ2-1; D remains unclear. Germline CDR1 reads GTSNPN; CDR2 reads SVGIG (reference sequence). Trimming left V 3 bases short and J 2 bases short, with 11 bases between. The CDR3 loop spans 14 amino acids. CDR3: CAWRGPATYNEQFF. DNA for the CDR3: TGTGCCTGGAGAGGACCAGCCACCTACAATGAGCAGTTCTTC.

This clone came up once. This chain uses TRBV20-1 with TRBJ2-5, with D tentatively TRBD2 (7 bases). The germline gives CDR1 DFQATT, CDR2 SNEGSKA (reference sequence). Deletions cut 6 bases from V and 11 bases from J, with 16 bases between. The CDR3 runs 11 residues. The CDR3 sequence is CSAPGGGQQYF. In DNA, the CDR3 is TGCAGTGCCCCCGGCGGGGGCCAGCAGTACTTC.

This clone was counted between two and nine times. The chain couples TRBV29-1 to TRBJ2-5, with 7 nucleotides matching TRBD1. The CDR3 contains 16 residues. Losses at the gene ends were 4 bases for V and 3 bases for J; bases not matched to a gene: 14. The germline V gene has CDR1 SQVTM and CDR2 ANQGSEA. For the CDR3, the DNA is TGCAGCGTTGCCGGGTCACCAGGGACAGAAAAAGAGACCCAGTACTTC. It yields the protein CSVAGSPGTEKETQYF.

The rearrangement links TRBV28 to TRBJ2-1; D gene ambiguous. V lost 6 bases and J lost 5, with 11 bases in between. CDR1 and CDR2 (germline): MDHEN, SYDVKM. This CDR3 is 13 amino acids long. The CDR3 sequence: CASRRTQDNEQFF. DNA of the CDR3: TGTGCCAGCAGGCGCACTCAGGACAATGAGCAGTTCTTC.

This clone was seen a few times. The rearrangement links TRBV29-1 to TRBJ2-4; 9 nucleotides align to TRBD1. V lost 7 bases and J lost 2; bases outside the gene matches: 6. Germline lookup yields CDR1 SQVTM and CDR2 ANQGSEA. The CDR3 is made up of 14 amino acids. The CDR3 DNA reads TGCAGCGCACTGGGACAGGGTTCCAAAAACATTCAGTACTTC. Translating it yields CSALGQGSKNIQYF.

This clone has just a few counts. The rearrangement joins TRBV11-3 to TRBJ2-3; 8 positions match TRBD1. Germline V CDR1 and CDR2: SGHNT, YENEEA. The ends lost 3 bases at V and 3 bases at J; junction bases unmatched: 8. The length of the CDR3 is 16 residues. The CDR3 region is CASSLASTGVTDTQYF. The DNA for the CDR3 is TGTGCCAGCAGCTTGGCGTCGACAGGGGTGACAGATACGCAGTATTTT.

This clone was seen only a few times. The chain is built from TRBV7-8 and TRBJ1-2, with D unresolved. V lost 5 bases and J lost 3, with 13 bases in between. Germline assignment: CDR1 SGHVS and CDR2 FQNEAQ. The CDR3 totals 14 residues. As DNA, the CDR3 is TGTGCCAGCAGCCGGAGAGAGGGCGACTATGGCTACACCTTC. This sequence encodes CASSRREGDYGYTF.

The chain links TRBV25-1 to TRBJ1-5; possible D gene TRBD1, 6 bases. The CDR3 spans 14 residues. V lost 4 bases and J 0 bases, leaving 7 bases between the germline ends. Germline loops: CDR1 MGHDK, CDR2 SYGVNS. The CDR3 DNA reads as TGTGCCAGCAGTGTCAGGGGTAGCAATCAGCCCCAGCATTTT. Amino acid sequence: CASSVRGSNQPQHF. Using reference TRBV25-1 and TRBJ1-5 for the parts outside the CDR3, the full variable domain is EADIYQTPRYLVIGTGKKITLECSQTMGHDKMYWYQQDPGMELHLIHYSYGVNSTEKGDLSSESTVSRIRTEHFPLTLESARPSHTSQYLCASSVRGSNQPQHFGDGTRLSIL.

The J gene is TRBJ2-3, the V gene TRBV5-1, with D uncertain. The CDR3 has 14 amino acids. Trimming cost V 0 bases and J 6 bases, with 11 bases left between them. Germline lookup yields CDR1 SGHRS and CDR2 YFSETQ. CDR3 in amino acids: CASSLESVVDTQYF. CDR3 coding DNA: TGCGCCAGCAGCTTGGAGTCGGTGGTGGATACGCAGTATTTT.

The chain combines TRBV19 with TRBJ2-7; TRBD1 is a possible D gene (5 bases). This CDR3 spans 15 amino acids. V was trimmed by 0 bases and J by 2 bases, leaving 11 bases between them. Germline V gives CDR1 LNHDA, CDR2 SQIVND (reference sequence). CDR3 sequence reads: CASSIDSAGTYEQYF. DNA for the CDR3: TGTGCCAGTAGTATAGATTCGGCAGGGACCTACGAGCAGTACTTC.

The V call is TRBV6-5, the J call TRBJ2-1; TRBD2 agrees at 8 bases. Germline V CDR1 and CDR2: MNHEY, SVGAGI. The CDR3 runs to 14 residues. Trimming at V came to 6 bases and at J to 8 bases, leaving 9 bases not matched to a gene. CDR3 residues: CASSMGLGLHEQFF. The CDR3 DNA reads TGTGCCAGCAGCATGGGACTAGGTCTACATGAGCAGTTCTTC.

This clone was seen a single time. The J gene is TRBJ2-7, the V gene TRBV29-1; no reliable D call. V lost 5 bases, J lost 5 bases, and 13 bases lay in between. The germline CDR1 and CDR2 sequences are SQVTM and ANQGSEA. This CDR3 comprises 12 residues. The CDR3 loop is CSVMGTSDEQYF. In DNA, the CDR3 is TGCAGCGTTATGGGAACAAGCGACGAGCAGTACTTC.

Remarks on this clone: At one end, the junction sequence differs from germline, possibly due to a read error. V and J are TRBV18 and TRBJ2-1; TRBD2 aligns across 7 bases. The CDR3 covers 15 residues. Germline loops: CDR1 KGHSH, CDR2 LQKENI. The CDR3 protein is CANSLAGTTHNEQFF. The CDR3 coding sequence is TGTGCCAACTCACTGGCCGGGACTACTCACAATGAGCAGTTCTTC.

This clone was observed a few times. This chain connects TRBV5-1 to TRBJ1-1, with TRBD1 matching 7 bases. Germline CDR1 SGHRS, CDR2 YFSETQ. The V and J ends lost 4 bases and 0 bases, in that order; junction bases with no gene match: 12. CDR3 length equals 17 residues. The CDR3 loop is CASSTPTGLGMNTEAFF. As DNA, the CDR3 is TGCGCCAGCAGCACCCCGACAGGGTTAGGGATGAACACTGAAGCTTTCTTT.

The chain carries TRBV5-1 and TRBJ2-1; D gene uncertain. Germline CDR1 SGHRS, CDR2 YFSETQ. This CDR3 is 13 amino acids long. The V end was cut by 1 base, the J end by 7 bases, with 9 bases between. In nucleotides, the CDR3 is TGCGCCAGCAGCTTGAACGGTGAGAATGAGCAGTTCTTC. The encoded protein is CASSLNGENEQFF.

The rearrangement uses TRBV5-1 and TRBJ1-5, with 9 bases lining up with TRBD1. Germline V gene data show CDR1 as SGHRS and CDR2 as YFSETQ. The CDR3 extends over 15 amino acids. After removal of 4 bases from V and 8 bases from J, the junction contained 10 bases not matched to a gene. The CDR3 protein is CASSRTGAPGEPQHF. CDR3 nucleotides: TGCGCCAGCAGCAGGACAGGGGCCCCCGGGGAGCCCCAGCATTTT.

This CDR3 reads CASSSIPGTGNHEQYF. In DNA, the CDR3 is TGCGCCAGCAGCTCAATTCCTGGGACAGGGAACCACGAGCAGTACTTC. The chain employs TRBV5-1 and TRBJ2-7; TRBD1 aligns across 9 bases. CDR3 length equals 16 residues. Looked up from germline, CDR1 is SGHRS and CDR2 is YFSETQ. The V and J ends lost 3 bases and 5 bases, in that order; junction bases with no gene match: 12.

The chain uses TRBV25-1 and TRBJ1-1; the match to TRBD1 covers 8 bases. Germline V lookup: CDR1 MGHDK, CDR2 SYGVNS. CDR3 length: 14 amino acids. The J segment lost 5 bases and the V segment lost 5 bases, leaving 7 bases of the junction unmatched. The DNA of the CDR3 is TGTGCCAGCAGTCCCCAGGGGGCTGCTACTGAAGCTTTCTTT. It yields the protein CASSPQGAATEAFF.

J is TRBJ2-5 and V is TRBV29-1; 7 positions match TRBD2. The CDR3 has 15 amino acids. V shed 6 bases, J shed 2 bases, and the junction held 12 bases outside the gene matches. Germline V gene lookup returns CDR1 SQVTM and CDR2 ANQGSEA. The CDR3 region has the DNA TGCAGCGTCCGACAAACTCTAGCGGTACAAGAGACCCAGTACTTC. Protein: CSVRQTLAVQETQYF.

This chain connects TRBV11-2 to TRBJ2-7; TRBD1 matches 9 bases. In germline, CDR1 is SGHAT, CDR2 FQNNGV. This CDR3 has 14 residues. J was trimmed by 2 bases and V by 3 bases; bases with no gene match: 2. The CDR3 nucleotides are TGTGCCAGCAGCTTGGACAGGGGAACCTACGAGCAGTACTTC. Protein product: CASSLDRGTYEQYF. The full variable domain, with the rest looked up from reference TRBV11-2 and TRBJ2-7, is EAGVAQSPRYKIIEKRQSVAFWCNPISGHATLYWYQQILGQGPKLLIQFQNNGVVDDSQLPKDRFSAERLKGVDSTLKIQPAKLEDSAVYLCASSLDRGTYEQYFGPGTRLTVT.

This clone was recorded once. This rearrangement joins TRBV18 to TRBJ1-6; a weak D match, TRBD1 (6 bases). CDR1 KGHSH and CDR2 LQKENI come from the germline V gene. CDR3 length equals 17 residues. Trimming cost V 3 bases and J 5 bases, with 17 bases left between them. As DNA, the CDR3 is TGTGCCAGCTCACCCTCCCGGGGGGCTATGAATAATTCACCCCTCCACTTT. This gives the protein CASSPSRGAMNNSPLHF. Full variable domain (missing parts from reference TRBV18 and TRBJ1-6): NAGVMQNPRHLVRRRGQEARLRCSPMKGHSHVYWYRQLPEEGLKFMVYLQKENIIDESGMPKERFSAEFPKEGPSILRIQQVVRGDSAAYFCASSPSRGAMNNSPLHFGNGTRLTVT.

The CDR3 is CSVSSRSSYNEQFF. CDR3 nucleotide sequence: TGCAGCGTTTCCAGTCGCTCCTCCTACAATGAGCAGTTCTTC. The chain recombines TRBV29-1 with TRBJ2-1; unclear D gene. The germline gives CDR1 SQVTM, CDR2 ANQGSEA. Trimming cost V 5 bases and J 0 bases, with 11 bases left between them. This CDR3 is built from 14 residues.